This T cell receptor (beta chain) was identified during a study of cytomegalovirus exposure and HLA in healthy donors. Notes on the study in general: Cytomegalovirus-associated status was assigned to about 160 TCR beta chains. According to a later analysis, TCR clusters from the first cohort tended to co-occur in the approximately 120 validation repertoires.

The repertoire was sequenced with immunoSEQ multiplex PCR; TCRdb's copy has only in-frame clones and lacks some. In the table there are some 170,000 clones, 86% of which are singletons. CDR1 MNHEY and CDR2 SVGAGI come from the germline V gene. The CDR3 is 15 residues long. The germline V and J ends were trimmed by 7 bases and 0 bases, with 15 bases remaining between them. Comment on this clone: Its antigen is currently unknown.

The receptor comes from a man younger than 35 in good health and CMV-seropositive. Sequenced material: PBMCs. J is TRBJ1-2 and V is TRBV6-5, with no clear D. Here the CDR3 DNA reads TGTGCCAGCAAAGTCCAGCCGGGTTCTAACTATGGCTACACCTTC. Translation gives CASKVQPGSNYGYTF.